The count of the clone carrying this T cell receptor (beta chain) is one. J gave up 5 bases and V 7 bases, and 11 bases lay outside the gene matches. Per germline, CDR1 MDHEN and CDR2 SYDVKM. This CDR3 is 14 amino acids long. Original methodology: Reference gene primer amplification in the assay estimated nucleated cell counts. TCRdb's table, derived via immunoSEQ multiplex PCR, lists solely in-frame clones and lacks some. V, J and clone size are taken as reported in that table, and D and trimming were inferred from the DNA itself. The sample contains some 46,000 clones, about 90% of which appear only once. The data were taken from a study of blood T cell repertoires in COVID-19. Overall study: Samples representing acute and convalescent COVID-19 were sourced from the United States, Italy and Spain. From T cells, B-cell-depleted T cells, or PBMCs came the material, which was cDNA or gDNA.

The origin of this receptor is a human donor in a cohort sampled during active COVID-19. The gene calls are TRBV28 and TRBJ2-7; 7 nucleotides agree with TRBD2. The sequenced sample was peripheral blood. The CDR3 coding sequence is TGTGCCAGCAAGGCCGGGACTATTGCGGACGAGCAGTACTTC. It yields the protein CASKAGTIADEQYF. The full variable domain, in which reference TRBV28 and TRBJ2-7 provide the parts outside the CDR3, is DVKVTQSSRYLVKRTGEKVFLECVQDMDHENMFWYRQDPGLGLRLIYFSYDVKMKEKGDIPEGYSVSREKKERFSLILESASTNQTSMYLCASKAGTIADEQYFGPGTRLTVT.